The sequence of this T cell receptor (beta chain) was determined in a study of cytomegalovirus exposure and HLA in healthy donors. General study points: Later, an analysis found that common viral pathogens appeared to be linked with several of the most significant clusters.

The PCR had 60 Vbeta and 13 Jbeta primers. Profiled with immunoSEQ multiplex PCR; TCRdb holds only in-frame clones, not every one. The table lists roughly 60,000 clones, approximately 63% of them singletons, with approximately 19% in the top ten. This clone has only a few counts. What it binds is not known. Germline V gives CDR1 SGDLS, CDR2 YYNGEE. The CDR3 length is 16 residues. Trimming cost V 4 bases and J 0 bases, with 13 bases left between them. Input material: PBMCs. The sequence derives from a woman aged 55-69 years in good health and CMV-seropositive. V is TRBV9 and J is TRBJ1-4; D is possibly TRBD1 (5 bases). In nucleotides, the CDR3 is TGTGCCAGCAGCCCCCCGGGACTGACAACTAATGAAAAACTGTTTTTT. Encoded protein: CASSPPGLTTNEKLFF.